A selection of T cell receptor beta chains follows, all from one sample in a study of blood T cell repertoires in COVID-19. Here immunoSEQ multiplex PCR was the method, and the copy in TCRdb shows in-frame clones only, minus some. The sample lists around 300,000 clones; roughly 90% were seen once. Sequenced material: peripheral blood. The receptor set was obtained from a woman in her fifties or sixties with active or convalescent COVID-19. Each CDR3 is given with its conserved first and last residue.

V: TRBV19; length: 14; CDR3: CASRRDSLNTEAFF
V: TRBV7-7; length: 15; CDR3: CASRLGAPSSYEQYF
V: TRBV11-3; length: 19; CDR3: CASSLGAVVGRPGGNEQFF
V: TRBV27; length: 12; CDR3: CATRGDDYEQYF
V: TRBV18; length: 15; CDR3: CASSPDLGQAVETFF
V: TRBV7-2; length: 14; CDR3: CASSLGQGSQPQHF
V: TRBV7-9; length: 15; CDR3: CASSRGQGGKETQYF
V: TRBV3-1/TRBV3-2; length: 17; CDR3: CASSQEIGQQVDTEAFF
V: TRBV15; length: 16; CDR3: CATSGELGRSGDKLFF
V: TRBV7-3; length: 16; CDR3: CASSPNRAGRLNEQFF
V: TRBV11-2; length: 18; CDR3: CASSLDERLFSGANVLTF
V: TRBV3-1/TRBV3-2; length: 14; CDR3: CASSQGLPGDTQYF
V: TRBV5-6; length: 17; CDR3: CASSANLRDKNTGELFF
V: TRBV6-5; length: 16; CDR3: CASSYSRFRAPQPQHF
V: TRBV29-1; length: 16; CDR3: CSSVDRKVITKTEAFF
V: TRBV4-1; length: 14; CDR3: CASSQEQVKNIQYF
V: TRBV28; length: 15; CDR3: CASRGGRYSNQPQHF
V: TRBV28; length: 16; CDR3: CASSPPGQSYNSPLHF
V: TRBV19; length: 16; CDR3: CASRPQGLAGVNEQFF
V: TRBV7-8; length: 17; CDR3: CASSFAGSGTEPYEQYF
V: TRBV11-2; length: 16; CDR3: CASSLRGQGPFTEAFF
V: TRBV27; length: 14; CDR3: CASSSLMMSTEAFF
V: TRBV19; length: 17; CDR3: CASSMGQPKSEGGMLFF
V: TRBV7-9; length: 15; CDR3: CASSSGLRDPYEQYF
V: TRBV13; length: 15; CDR3: CASSLGSTGGSPLHF
V: TRBV29-1; length: 13; CDR3: CSVGGGRGQPQHF
V: TRBV24-1; length: 18; CDR3: CATSDLRPGASTNEKLFF
V: TRBV7-9; length: 15; CDR3: CASSLGSGPYNEQFF
V: TRBV30; length: 14; CDR3: CAWTLYQGTYGYTF
V: TRBV12-3/TRBV12-4; length: 11; CDR3: CASQTTDTQYF
V: TRBV7-8; length: 14; CDR3: CASSKRDSNTEAFF
V: TRBV27; length: 14; CDR3: CASSPGRPIHEQYF
V: TRBV11-3; length: 13; CDR3: CASSLQTSGEQFF
V: TRBV27; length: 14; CDR3: CASSLGRVTGGYTF
V: TRBV7-2; length: 16; CDR3: CASSYTQGGSGNTIYF
V: TRBV6-4; length: 15; CDR3: CASSAMGTTFDEQFF
V: TRBV28; length: 15; CDR3: CASSLWGGGDTEAFF
V: TRBV30; length: 14; CDR3: CAWSRRGTQDGYTF
V: TRBV5-6; length: 14; CDR3: CASSIVGVNTEAFF
V: TRBV27; length: 12; CDR3: CASSPRGDGYTF
V: TRBV5-8; length: 15; CDR3: CASSLGQRQNQPQHF
V: TRBV6-2/TRBV6-3; length: 13; CDR3: CASSYYSNYGYTF
V: TRBV5-5; length: 15; CDR3: CASSPSGRAWEEQYF
V: TRBV6-5; length: 15; CDR3: CASRRGSGGPETQYF
V: TRBV14; length: 15; CDR3: CASSPYSGVSYEQYF
V: TRBV5-1; length: 15; CDR3: CASSTSAGSTDTQYF
V: TRBV6-2/TRBV6-3; length: 15; CDR3: CASSYSGTREETQYF
V: TRBV7-8; length: 13; CDR3: CASSSQVQNGYTF
V: TRBV28; length: 14; CDR3: CASSSGQKSYEQYF
V: TRBV15; length: 12; CDR3: CATSRDQETQYF